The present entry profiles one T cell receptor beta chain with its context. These data belong to a study of blood T cell repertoires in COVID-19. As processed by the authors: How many nucleated cells were present was estimated from reference gene primer amplification. Libraries were prepared by immunoSEQ multiplex PCR; TCRdb keeps only in-frame clonotypes and omits some of them. V and J calls and clone size are as listed in that table; D and trimming were resolved from the DNA. The sample yields 55,000 to 65,000 clones, 87% seen once. Trimming pared 0 bases from V and 5 bases from J, leaving 11 bases between. The CDR3 is made up of 15 amino acids. From germline, CDR1 is PRHDT and CDR2 FYEKMQ (reference sequence).

This receptor was taken from a human donor with acute or convalescent COVID-19. The donor label of this sample is uncertain. The sample comprised peripheral blood. This chain joins TRBV13 and TRBJ2-1, with a tentative D call TRBD1 (6 bases). The CDR3 DNA reads as TGTGCCAGCAGCTTAGGGGACAGAGACCACAATGAGCAGTTCTTC. Translated, it gives CASSLGDRDHNEQFF.